This TCR beta chain was retrieved from a study of a mutant IDH1 vaccine in newly diagnosed glioma. General observations from the study: Across multiple MHC alleles, 93.3% of patients had vaccine-induced responses. There seemed to be no relation between pseudoprogression and changes in top peripheral T cell clonotypes.

Germline V CDR1 and CDR2: LNHNV, YYDKDF (reference sequence). The CDR3 consists of 16 residues. Unmatched junction bases numbered 3, after V lost 1 base and J lost 1 base. As to this clone: Its target is not known.

The repertoire was sequenced with immunoSEQ multiplex PCR; TCRdb's copy has only in-frame clones and lacks some. The table shows approximately 31,000 clones, with about four fifths occurring only once. The sample's time point: week 47, end of study. In the vaccine, a single dose held 300 ug of the mutant IDH1 20-mer peptide, along with topical imiquimod. The sequenced sample was PBMCs, obtained from a glioma patient whose treatment included an IDH1 peptide vaccine. The TCR comes from a man in his thirties or forties with glioma. This chain joins TRBV15 and TRBJ2-3; 9 bases line up with TRBD2. The CDR3 spells CATSRVGGGGTDTQYF. The CDR3 DNA sequence: TGTGCCACCAGCAGAGTGGGCGGGGGGGGCACAGATACGCAGTATTTT.